The rows below give T cell receptor beta chains drawn from one sample of a study of blood T cell repertoires in COVID-19. TCRdb's copy holds only in-frame clones and misses some; the assay was immunoSEQ multiplex PCR. The sample lists just over 350,000 clones, 75% to 90% occurring once. The source material was peripheral blood. All receptors come from an older woman with COVID-19, enrolled during active disease. CDR3s include the opening cysteine and the closing phenylalanine or tryptophan. The order of the fields is J gene, D gene, V gene, clone size, CDR3 protein, CDR3 DNA. The D gene is left open where the match is weak. Clone size is given for some rows only: seen once, a few or many times, or a class if the clone is expanded.

TRBJ2-2 | TRBD1 | TRBV30 | once | CAWSGTGGHTGELFF | TGTGCCTGGAGTGGGACAGGGGGCCACACCGGGGAGCTGTTTTTT
TRBJ1-4 | . | TRBV29-1 | . | CSVGDGTTNEKLFF | TGCAGCGTTGGAGACGGGACTACTAATGAAAAACTGTTTTTT
TRBJ2-7 | . | TRBV6-2/TRBV6-3 | . | CASSYSHRDLYEQYF | TGTGCCAGCAGTTACTCCCACAGGGATCTCTACGAGCAGTACTTC
TRBJ2-3 | . | TRBV18 | . | CASSPREGADTQYF | TGTGCCAGCTCACCACGGGAAGGGGCAGATACGCAGTATTTT
TRBJ2-3 | . | TRBV5-1 | . | CASSFGGTSTDTQYF | TGCGCCAGCAGCTTTGGCGGGACTAGCACAGATACGCAGTATTTT
TRBJ2-3 | TRBD2 | TRBV18 | . | CASVKRKRGKEDTQYF | TGTGCCAGCGTAAAAAGAAAGCGGGGGAAGGAAGATACGCAGTATTTT
TRBJ2-7 | TRBD2 | TRBV4-3 | once | CASSQGTSGSPYEQYF | TGCGCCAGCAGCCAAGGGACTAGCGGATCACCCTACGAGCAGTACTTC
TRBJ1-2 | . | TRBV5-1 | . | CASSLTSGYGYTF | TGCGCCAGCAGCTTGACATCGGGCTATGGCTACACCTTC
TRBJ2-3 | TRBD2 | TRBV10-2 | . | CASSESRTPGAGGGADTQYF | TGCGCCAGCAGTGAGTCGAGGACCCCCGGAGCGGGGGGCGGGGCAGATACGCAGTATTTT
TRBJ1-1 | . | TRBV6-2/TRBV6-3 | . | CASSYTGKAFF | TGTGCCAGCAGTTATACGGGAAAAGCTTTCTTT
TRBJ2-7 | . | TRBV30 | . | CASNYFTYEQYF | TGTGCCTCTAACTACTTTACCTACGAGCAGTACTTC
TRBJ1-2 | . | TRBV19 | few | CASSPSTARYGYTF | TGTGCCAGTAGTCCTTCGACAGCTCGCTATGGCTACACCTTC
TRBJ2-6 | . | TRBV11-2 | . | CASSQGSFSGANVLTF | TGTGCCAGCAGCCAGGGGTCTTTCTCTGGGGCCAACGTCCTGACTTTC
TRBJ2-4 | . | TRBV19 | . | CASRGEERKNIQYF | TGTGCCAGTAGGGGGGAGGAGAGGAAAAACATTCAGTACTTC
TRBJ1-6 | TRBD1 | TRBV30 | . | CAWSAGGDSPLHF | TGTGCCTGGAGCGCAGGGGGCGACTCACCCCTCCACTTT
TRBJ2-3 | . | TRBV18 | once | CASSPFADRDTDTQYF | TGTGCCAGCTCACCATTTGCTGACAGAGACACAGATACGCAGTATTTT